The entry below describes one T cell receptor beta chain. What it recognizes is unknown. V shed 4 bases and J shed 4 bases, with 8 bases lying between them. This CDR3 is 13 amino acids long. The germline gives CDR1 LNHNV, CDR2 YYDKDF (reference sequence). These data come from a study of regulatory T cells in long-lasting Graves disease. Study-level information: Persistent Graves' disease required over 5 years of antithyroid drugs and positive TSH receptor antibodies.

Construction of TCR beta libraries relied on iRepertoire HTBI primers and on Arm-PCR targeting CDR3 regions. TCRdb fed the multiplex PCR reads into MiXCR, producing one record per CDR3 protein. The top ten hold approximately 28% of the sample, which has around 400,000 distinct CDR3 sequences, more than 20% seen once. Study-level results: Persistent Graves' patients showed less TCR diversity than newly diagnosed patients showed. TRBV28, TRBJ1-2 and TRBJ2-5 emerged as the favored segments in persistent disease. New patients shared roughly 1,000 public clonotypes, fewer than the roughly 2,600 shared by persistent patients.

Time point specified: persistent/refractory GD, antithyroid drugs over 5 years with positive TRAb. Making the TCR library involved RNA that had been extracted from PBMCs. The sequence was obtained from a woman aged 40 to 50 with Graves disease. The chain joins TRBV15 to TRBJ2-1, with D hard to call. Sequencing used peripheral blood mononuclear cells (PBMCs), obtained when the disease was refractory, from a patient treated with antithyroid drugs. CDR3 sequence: CATSNRPYNEQFF. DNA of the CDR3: TGTGCCACCAGCAACAGACCTTACAATGAGCAGTTCTTC.